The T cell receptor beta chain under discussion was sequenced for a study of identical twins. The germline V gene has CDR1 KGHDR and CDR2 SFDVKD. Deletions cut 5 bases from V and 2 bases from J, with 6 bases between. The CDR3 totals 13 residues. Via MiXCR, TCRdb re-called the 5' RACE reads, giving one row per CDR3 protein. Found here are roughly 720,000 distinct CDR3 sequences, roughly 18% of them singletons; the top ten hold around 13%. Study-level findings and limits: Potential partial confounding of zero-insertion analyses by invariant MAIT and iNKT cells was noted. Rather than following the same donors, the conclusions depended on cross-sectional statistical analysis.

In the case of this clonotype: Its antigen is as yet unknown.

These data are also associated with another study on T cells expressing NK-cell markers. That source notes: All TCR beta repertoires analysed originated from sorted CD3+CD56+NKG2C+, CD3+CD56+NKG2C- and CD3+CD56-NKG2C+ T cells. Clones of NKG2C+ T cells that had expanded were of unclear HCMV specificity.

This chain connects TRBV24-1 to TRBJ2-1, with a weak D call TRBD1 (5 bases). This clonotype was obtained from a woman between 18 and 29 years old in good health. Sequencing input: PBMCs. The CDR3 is CATSAGPYNEQFF. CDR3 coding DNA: TGTGCCACCAGTGCAGGGCCCTACAATGAGCAGTTCTTC.